One sample yielded the 25 T cell receptor beta chains listed below, sequenced in a study of blood T cell repertoires in COVID-19. This table comes from immunoSEQ multiplex PCR, and its TCRdb copy is limited to in-frame clones, with some not included. The repertoire holds about 46,000 clones, with around 89% as singletons. The sequenced sample was peripheral blood. Source of these receptors: a man aged 50 to 60 with active COVID-19.

The chain employs TRBV30 and TRBJ2-2; D uncertain. Per the germline V gene, CDR1 is GTSNPN and CDR2 is SVGIG (reference sequence). The CDR3 consists of 13 residues. V was pared by 4 bases and J by 6 bases, with 12 bases between. The CDR3 nucleotides read TGTGCCTGGAAGTTCGAACTCGCCGGGGAGCTGTTTTTT. Protein: CAWKFELAGELFF.

The chain links TRBV30 to TRBJ1-3; TRBD1 aligns across 12 bases. The CDR3 length is 15 residues. Germline values: CDR1 GTSNPN, CDR2 SVGIG (reference sequence). V trimming: 2 bases; J trimming: 6 bases; junction bases outside the gene matches: 5. CDR3 amino acids: CAWSRDRGRENTIYF. The CDR3 region has the DNA TGTGCCTGGAGTAGGGACAGGGGGCGAGAAAACACCATATATTTT.

The chain joins TRBV5-4 to TRBJ2-7; 7 bases are shared with TRBD1. This CDR3 has 14 amino acids. The V gene's germline CDR1 is SGHNT and CDR2 YYREEE (reference sequence). The junction had 9 bases not matched to a gene; V was cut back by 3 bases and J by 6 bases. CDR3 loop: CASSSLGQALEQYF. The CDR3 coding sequence is TGTGCCAGCAGCTCCCTTGGACAGGCCCTCGAGCAGTACTTC.

The rearrangement links TRBV7-3 to TRBJ2-7; 9 bases map to TRBD2. Germline loops: CDR1 SGHTA, CDR2 FQGTGA. The CDR3 extends over 16 amino acids. Trimming at V came to 3 bases and at J to 4 bases, leaving 10 bases not matched to a gene. The CDR3 protein is CASSFLRREGQYEQYF. Written as DNA, the CDR3 is TGTGCCAGCAGCTTCCTTCGGCGGGAGGGCCAATACGAGCAGTACTTC.

The chain employs TRBV18 and TRBJ2-1; D is perhaps TRBD2 (7 bases). The V and J ends lost 1 base and 8 bases respectively, with 21 bases between them. Germline loops: CDR1 KGHSH, CDR2 LQKENI. This CDR3 region has 17 residues. Here the CDR3 reads CASSPLFGGPVKDEQFF. The CDR3 DNA reads as TGTGCCAGCTCACCACTCTTCGGGGGGCCAGTAAAAGATGAGCAGTTCTTC.

The chain links TRBV12-3 or TRBV12-4 to TRBJ2-7; possibly TRBD2 for D (6 bases). The CDR3 consists of 13 residues. Trimming shortened V by 0 bases and J by 5 bases, and 8 bases separated the two germline ends. The CDR3 region is CASSLARGDEQYF. CDR3 nucleotide sequence: TGTGCCAGCAGTTTAGCGCGGGGAGACGAGCAGTACTTC.

The CDR3 DNA is TGTGCCAGCACCCTTCAGAGGGGCACAGATACGCAGTATTTT. This codes for CASTLQRGTDTQYF. The chain combines TRBV6-5 with TRBJ2-3, with D perhaps matching TRBD2 (5 bases). V lost 7 bases and J 1 base, leaving 12 bases between the germline ends. Germline V CDR1 and CDR2: MNHEY, SVGAGI. This CDR3 region has 14 residues.

The rearrangement links TRBV10-1 to TRBJ2-1; 7 bases line up with TRBD1. V lost 5 bases and J lost 4; bases outside the gene matches: 5. Germline assignment: CDR1 WNHNN and CDR2 SYGVQD (reference sequence). The CDR3 runs to 14 residues. The CDR3 DNA reads as TGCGCCAGCAGTACCGGGACAGCGTACAATGAGCAGTTCTTC. Protein sequence: CASSTGTAYNEQFF.

The table lists this clone with a count of one. The V and J genes are TRBV3-1 (or the pseudogene TRBV3-2) and TRBJ1-3; D perhaps matches TRBD1 (6 bases). The CDR3 runs to 16 residues. Germline values: CDR1 LGHDT, CDR2 YNNKEL (reference sequence). Deletions cut 4 bases from V and 2 bases from J, with 15 bases between. The CDR3: CASSPGGRGTGNTIYF. Written as DNA, the CDR3 is TGTGCCAGCAGCCCTGGGGGGAGGGGGACTGGAAACACCATATATTTT.

This chain links TRBV24-1 with TRBJ2-7; TRBD2 aligns across 12 bases. V was clipped by 3 bases and J by 4 bases; unmatched bases: 3. Germline-derived CDR1 and CDR2 are KGHDR and SFDVKD. This CDR3 is built from 15 residues. The CDR3 DNA sequence: TGTGCCACCAGTGATCCTAGCGGGAGGGGATACGAGCAGTACTTC. Its translation: CATSDPSGRGYEQYF.

This clone was seen just once. V is TRBV7-9 and J is TRBJ2-7; tentative D call: TRBD2 (5 bases). CDR3 length equals 16 residues. CDR1 and CDR2 (germline): SEHNR, FQNEAQ (reference sequence). The germline V and J ends were trimmed by 1 base and 0 bases, with 13 bases remaining between them. CDR3 DNA: TGTGCCAGCAGCTTAGGTGCGGGCCTCTTCTCCTACGAGCAGTACTTC. Its translation is CASSLGAGLFSYEQYF.

The V and J genes are TRBV5-1 and TRBJ2-1, with D unclear. Trimming took 1 base from V and 2 from J, leaving 10 bases between them. The germline V gene encodes CDR1 SGHRS and CDR2 YFSETQ. The CDR3 has 15 residues. The CDR3 DNA sequence: TGCGCCAGCAGCTTGATCAGCGCGACCTACAATGAGCAGTTCTTC. Its translation: CASSLISATYNEQFF.

Only a few counts were recorded for this clone. The chain combines TRBV6-5 with TRBJ2-7; 9 nucleotides line up with TRBD1. This CDR3 is built from 13 residues. The germline CDR1 and CDR2 sequences are MNHEY and SVGAGI. V lost 5 bases to trimming and J lost 2 bases; unmatched junction nucleotides: 1. In DNA, the CDR3 is TGTGCCAGCAGTCGGACAGGGGCCTACGAGCAGTACTTC. Translation: CASSRTGAYEQYF.

To note about this clone: Other DNA sequences in this sample translate to the same CDR3. This chain joins TRBV7-6 and TRBJ2-2; 13 bases match TRBD2. V shed 1 base, J shed 3 bases, and the junction held 5 bases outside the gene matches. The CDR3 sequence is 18 residues long. From germline, CDR1 is SGHVS and CDR2 FNYEAQ. The CDR3 protein is CASSLGLAGGPDTGELFF. As DNA, the CDR3 is TGTGCCAGCAGCTTAGGACTAGCGGGGGGTCCCGACACCGGGGAGCTGTTTTTT.

J is TRBJ1-2 and V is TRBV11-2; TRBD1 might be the D (6 bases). This CDR3 is 16 amino acids long. Per germline, CDR1 SGHAT and CDR2 FQNNGV. With 5 bases removed from V and 3 bases from J, the gap between germline ends came to 19 bases. CDR3 DNA sequence: TGTGCCAGCAGCCAACCTCAGGGGTTCGGGGACTATGGCTACACCTTC. As protein: CASSQPQGFGDYGYTF.

This rearrangement joins TRBV30 to TRBJ2-7, with D perhaps matching TRBD1 (5 bases). Germline V gene data show CDR1 as GTSNPN and CDR2 as SVGIG (reference sequence). The CDR3 covers 14 residues. CDR3 DNA sequence: TGTAGCTTTAGAAGGGGCACACAATCCTACGAGCAGTACTTC. Residues: CSFRRGTQSYEQYF.

The V gene is TRBV28, the J gene TRBJ2-3; 9 nucleotides agree with TRBD1. The V gene end was trimmed by 4 bases and the J gene end by 0 bases; junction bases not matched to a gene: 5. The CDR3 extends over 16 amino acids. The germline V gene has CDR1 MDHEN and CDR2 SYDVKM. The CDR3 DNA sequence: TGTGCCAGCAGTTATGGGACAGGGCCCAGCACAGATACGCAGTATTTT. This sequence encodes CASSYGTGPSTDTQYF.

The chain combines TRBV5-1 with TRBJ2-5; a weak D match, TRBD1 (5 bases). The CDR3 loop spans 16 amino acids. Germline assignment: CDR1 SGHRS and CDR2 YFSETQ. Trimming stripped 1 base from V and 5 bases from J, with 18 bases between. In nucleotides, the CDR3 is TGCGCCAGCAGCTTGAGGGCAGGGTCGATGGGGGAGACCCAGTACTTC. The encoded protein is CASSLRAGSMGETQYF.

The gene calls are TRBV5-8 and TRBJ1-5, with no clear D. Trimming removed 3 bases at V and 7 bases at J, with 11 bases between. The length of the CDR3 is 13 residues. From germline, CDR1 is SGHTS and CDR2 YDEGEE. CDR3 protein: CASSYGSRQPQHF. Here the CDR3 DNA reads TGTGCCAGCAGCTACGGGTCCCGACAGCCCCAGCATTTT.

This clone has only one observation. V usage is TRBV7-2 and J usage is TRBJ1-2; D is possibly TRBD1 (5 bases). This CDR3 has 15 residues. Germline CDR1 SGHTA, CDR2 FQGNSA. V gave up 5 bases and J gave up 4 bases, with 17 bases separating them. CDR3 DNA: TGTGCCAGCAGCCCCAACGGGGGGGAAGTCTATGGCTACACCTTC. Its translation is CASSPNGGEVYGYTF.

CDR3 residues: CASSRRTISEEQFF. CDR3 nucleotide sequence: TGTGCCAGCAGCCGTCGGACTATATCCGAAGAGCAGTTCTTC. The gene calls are TRBV14 and TRBJ2-1, with a weak D call TRBD2 (6 bases). Trimming pared 4 bases from V and 10 bases from J, leaving 17 bases between. The germline gives CDR1 SGHDN, CDR2 FVKESK. The CDR3 covers 14 residues.

The rearrangement links TRBV7-2 to TRBJ1-5; TRBD1 matches 8 bases. The CDR3 loop spans 13 amino acids. Trimming removed 4 bases from V and 13 bases from J; junction bases left unmatched: 9. Germline V gene sequence: CDR1 SGHTA, CDR2 FQGNSA. The DNA of the CDR3 is TGTGCCAGCAGCTCCTCGACGCGGGACAGGCAGCATTTT. Encoded protein: CASSSSTRDRQHF.

The V call is TRBV18, the J call TRBJ2-2, with D tentatively TRBD1 (5 bases). The germline V gene encodes CDR1 KGHSH and CDR2 LQKENI. CDR3 length equals 14 residues. V was trimmed by 4 bases and J by 4 bases, leaving 10 bases between them. CDR3 loop: CASSHDSPTGELFF. CDR3 coding DNA: TGTGCCAGCTCACACGACAGTCCCACCGGGGAGCTGTTTTTT.

The chain links TRBV15 to TRBJ2-2, with 7 nucleotides matching TRBD2. This CDR3 comprises 15 residues. Losses at the gene ends were 1 base for V and 3 bases for J; bases not matched to a gene: 2. Germline CDR1 is LNHNV and CDR2 is YYDKDF (reference sequence). In DNA, the CDR3 is TGTGCCACCAGCAGAGCGGGGGGATACACCGGGGAGCTGTTTTTT. It specifies CATSRAGGYTGELFF. The entire variable domain, with the rest obtained from reference TRBV15 and TRBJ2-2, is as follows: DAMVIQNPRYQVTQFGKPVTLSCSQTLNHNVMYWYQQKSSQAPKLLFHYYDKDFNNEADTPDNFQSRRPNTSFCFLDIRSPGLGDTAMYLCATSRAGGYTGELFFGEGSRLTVL.

This chain links TRBV27 with TRBJ1-6, with 8 bases aligning to TRBD1. V shed 6 bases and J 9 bases; nucleotides not matched to a gene: 7. The CDR3 is 14 residues long. Germline loops: CDR1 MNHEY, CDR2 SMNVEV (reference sequence). In nucleotides, the CDR3 is TGTGCCAGCAGGCCAGGGGGCTGGAGTTCACCCCTCCACTTT. It translates to CASRPGGWSSPLHF.